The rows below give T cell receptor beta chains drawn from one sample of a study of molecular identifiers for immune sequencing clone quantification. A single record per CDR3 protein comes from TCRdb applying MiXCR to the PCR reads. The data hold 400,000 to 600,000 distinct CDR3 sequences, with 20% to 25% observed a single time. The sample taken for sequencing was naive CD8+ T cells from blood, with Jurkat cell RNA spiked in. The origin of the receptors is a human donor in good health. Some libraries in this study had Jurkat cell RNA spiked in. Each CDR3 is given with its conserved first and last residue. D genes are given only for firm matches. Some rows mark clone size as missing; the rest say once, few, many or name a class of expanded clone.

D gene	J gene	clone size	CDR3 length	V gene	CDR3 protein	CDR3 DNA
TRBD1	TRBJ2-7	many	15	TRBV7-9	CASSFGTGVSYEQYF	TGTGCCAGCAGCTTTGGCACAGGGGTATCCTACGAGCAGTACTTC
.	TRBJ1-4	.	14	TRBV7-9	CASSLDGGMEKLFF	TGTGCCAGCAGCTTAGATGGAGGGATGGAAAAACTGTTTTTT
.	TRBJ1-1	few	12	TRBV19	CASSIPPREAFF	TGTGCCAGTAGTATTCCCCCTCGTGAAGCTTTCTTT
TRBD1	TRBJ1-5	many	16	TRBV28	CASSHRTGTNGQPQHF	TGTGCCAGCAGTCACCGGACAGGGACGAATGGGCAGCCCCAGCATTTT
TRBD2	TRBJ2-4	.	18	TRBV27	CASSFLAPSGLTKNIQYF	TGTGCCAGCAGTTTTCTTGCACCTAGCGGTCTTACCAAAAACATTCAGTACTTC
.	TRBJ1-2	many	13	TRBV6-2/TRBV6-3	CASSYRQTYGYTF	TGTGCCAGCAGTTACCGACAAACCTATGGCTACACCTTC
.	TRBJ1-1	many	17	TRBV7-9	CASSFPEGATLNTEAFF	TGTGCCAGCAGCTTCCCCGAAGGCGCCACCTTGAACACTGAAGCTTTCTTT
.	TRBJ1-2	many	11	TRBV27	CASSLPYGYTF	TGTGCCAGCAGTTTGCCATATGGCTACACCTTC
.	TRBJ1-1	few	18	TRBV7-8	CASSLDPVGPRVDTEAFF	TGTGCCAGCAGCTTAGACCCAGTAGGTCCCCGTGTTGACACTGAAGCTTTCTTT
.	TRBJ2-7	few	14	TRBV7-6	CASSLALGQGEQYF	TGTGCCAGCAGCTTAGCGCTAGGGCAGGGTGAGCAGTACTTC
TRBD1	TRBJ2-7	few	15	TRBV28	CASRIRGQGGYEQYF	TGTGCCAGCAGGATCCGGGGACAGGGAGGGTACGAGCAGTACTTC
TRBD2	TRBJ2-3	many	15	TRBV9	CASSRLSGSPDTQYF	TGTGCCAGCAGCCGACTTAGCGGGAGCCCAGATACGCAGTATTTT
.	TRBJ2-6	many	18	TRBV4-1	CASSHTGHLVSGANVLTF	TGCGCCAGCAGCCACACGGGACACCTTGTCTCTGGGGCCAACGTCCTGACTTTC
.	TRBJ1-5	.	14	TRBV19	CASTGLGFSQPQHF	TGTGCCTCGACTGGATTGGGGTTCTCTCAGCCCCAGCATTTT
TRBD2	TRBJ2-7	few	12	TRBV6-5	CASGLAGGEQYF	TGTGCCAGCGGCCTAGCGGGGGGGGAGCAGTACTTC
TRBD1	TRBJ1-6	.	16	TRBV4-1	CASSLTGGAGNLPLHF	TGCGCCAGCAGCCTGACAGGGGGCGCTGGGAATTTACCCCTCCACTTT
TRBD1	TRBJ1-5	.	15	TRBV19	CASSIGDRGSQPQHF	TGTGCCAGTAGTATTGGAGACAGGGGAAGTCAGCCCCAGCATTTT
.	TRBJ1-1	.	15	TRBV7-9	CASRTNLQENTEAFF	TGTGCCAGCAGGACAAACCTACAGGAGAACACTGAAGCTTTCTTT
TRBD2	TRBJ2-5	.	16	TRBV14	CASSQGTSGAQETQYF	TGTGCCAGCAGCCAAGGGACTAGCGGGGCCCAAGAGACCCAGTACTTC
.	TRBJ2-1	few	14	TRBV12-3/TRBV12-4	CASSFLNQYNEQFF	TGTGCCAGCAGTTTCCTCAATCAATACAATGAGCAGTTCTTC
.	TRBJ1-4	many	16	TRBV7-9	CASSSGAGTMDEKLFF	TGTGCCAGCAGCTCAGGGGCGGGGACCATGGATGAAAAACTGTTTTTT
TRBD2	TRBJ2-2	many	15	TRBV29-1	CSVVAGGDNTGELFF	TGCAGCGTTGTTGCGGGAGGGGATAACACCGGGGAGCTGTTTTTT
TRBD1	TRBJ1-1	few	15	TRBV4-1	CASSQNRGFGTEAFF	TGCGCCAGCAGCCAAAACAGGGGGTTTGGCACTGAAGCTTTCTTT
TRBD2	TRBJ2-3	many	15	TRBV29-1	CSVARGSTSTDTQYF	TGCAGCGTTGCCCGCGGGAGTACTAGCACAGATACGCAGTATTTT
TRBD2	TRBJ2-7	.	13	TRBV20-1	CSAYLAERYEQYF	TGCAGTGCTTACCTAGCGGAGCGCTACGAGCAGTACTTC
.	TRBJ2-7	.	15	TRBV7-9	CASSLRTDLSYEQYF	TGTGCCAGCAGCTTAAGAACGGACCTCTCCTACGAGCAGTACTTC
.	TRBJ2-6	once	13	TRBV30	CAAPGWGANVLTF	TGTGCCGCCCCTGGGTGGGGGGCCAACGTCCTGACTTTC
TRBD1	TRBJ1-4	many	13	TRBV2	CATEGTDNEKLFF	TGTGCCACCGAGGGGACAGACAATGAAAAACTGTTTTTT
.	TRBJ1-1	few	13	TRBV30	CAWKGEESFEAFF	TGTGCCTGGAAGGGCGAAGAATCTTTCGAAGCTTTCTTT
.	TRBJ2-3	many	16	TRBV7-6	CASSLVATSYTDTQYF	TGTGCCAGCAGCTTAGTGGCCACTTCTTACACAGATACGCAGTATTTT
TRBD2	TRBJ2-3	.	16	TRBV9	CASSPLLAGVADTQYF	TGTGCCAGCAGCCCACTACTAGCGGGAGTAGCAGATACGCAGTATTTT
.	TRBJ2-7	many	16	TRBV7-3	CASSLLLSGPQSEQYF	TGTGCCAGCAGCTTACTTCTTAGCGGCCCCCAAAGCGAGCAGTACTTC
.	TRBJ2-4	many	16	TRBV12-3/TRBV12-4	CASSLASGVLKNIQYF	TGTGCCAGCAGTTTGGCGTCAGGGGTTTTAAAAAACATTCAGTACTTC
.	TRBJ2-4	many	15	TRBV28	CASSLWDTETSIQYF	TGTGCCAGCAGTTTATGGGACACCGAGACGAGCATTCAGTACTTC
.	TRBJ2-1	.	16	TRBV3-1	CASSIYQGPENNEQFF	TGTGCCAGCAGCATCTATCAGGGGCCAGAGAACAATGAGCAGTTCTTC
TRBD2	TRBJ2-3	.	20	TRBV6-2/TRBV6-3	CASSSSGLAGGHASTDTQYF	TGTGCCAGCAGCTCCTCCGGACTAGCGGGGGGGCACGCTAGCACAGATACGCAGTATTTT
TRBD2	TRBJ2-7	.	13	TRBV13	CANSQTSGREQYF	TGTGCCAACAGCCAGACTAGCGGGAGAGAGCAGTACTTC
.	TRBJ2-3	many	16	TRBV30	CAWSRNRDDLTDTQYF	TGTGCCTGGAGTCGAAACCGGGACGACCTCACAGATACGCAGTATTTT
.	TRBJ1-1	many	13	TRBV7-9	CASAPLEYTEAFF	TGTGCCAGTGCCCCACTCGAGTACACTGAAGCTTTCTTT
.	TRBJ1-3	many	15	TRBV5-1	CASSLYTDGGNTIYF	TGCGCCAGCAGCTTGTACACCGACGGTGGAAACACCATATATTTT
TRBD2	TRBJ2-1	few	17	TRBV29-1	CSVEGTSGASYNNEQFF	TGCAGCGTTGAAGGGACTAGCGGGGCCTCTTATAACAATGAGCAGTTCTTC
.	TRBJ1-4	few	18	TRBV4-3	CASSQGGLPSATNEKLFF	TGCGCCAGCAGCCAAGGGGGCCTCCCCTCAGCAACTAATGAAAAACTGTTTTTT
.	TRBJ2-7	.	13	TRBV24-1	CATSSTDSYEQYF	TGTGCCACCAGCTCGACGGACTCCTACGAGCAGTACTTC
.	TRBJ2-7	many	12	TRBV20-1	CSARTGTYEQYF	TGCAGTGCTAGGACAGGTACCTACGAGCAGTACTTC